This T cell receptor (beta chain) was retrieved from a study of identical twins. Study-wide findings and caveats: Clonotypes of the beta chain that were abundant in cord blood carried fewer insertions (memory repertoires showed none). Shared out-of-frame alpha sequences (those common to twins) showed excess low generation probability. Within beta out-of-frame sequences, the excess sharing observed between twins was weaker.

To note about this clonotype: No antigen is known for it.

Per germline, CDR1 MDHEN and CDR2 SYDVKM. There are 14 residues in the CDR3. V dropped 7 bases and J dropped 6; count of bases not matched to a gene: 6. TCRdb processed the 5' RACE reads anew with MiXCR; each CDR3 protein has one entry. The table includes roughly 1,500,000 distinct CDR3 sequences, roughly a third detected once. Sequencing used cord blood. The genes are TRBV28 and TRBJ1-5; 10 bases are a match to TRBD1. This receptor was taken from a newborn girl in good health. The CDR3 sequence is CASTSGTGVQPQHF. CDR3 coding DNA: TGTGCCAGCACCTCCGGGACAGGGGTTCAGCCCCAGCATTTT. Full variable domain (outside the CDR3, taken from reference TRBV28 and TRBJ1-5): DVKVTQSSRYLVKRTGEKVFLECVQDMDHENMFWYRQDPGLGLRLIYFSYDVKMKEKGDIPEGYSVSREKKERFSLILESASTNQTSMYLCASTSGTGVQPQHFGDGTRLSIL.